This T cell receptor beta chain was profiled in a study of blood T cell repertoires in COVID-19. Authors' methods: Amplification of reference gene primers provided the estimated nucleated cell counts. Sequenced by immunoSEQ multiplex PCR; TCRdb stores in-frame clones only, minus some. V, J and clone size were drawn from that table, and D and trimming were deduced from the DNA. The sample has about 300,000 clones, just over 85% seen once. The CDR3 is 15 amino acids. After removal of 1 base from V and 3 bases from J, the junction contained 9 bases not matched to a gene. Germline lookup yields CDR1 GTSNPN and CDR2 SVGIG (reference sequence). Recruits, aged roughly 18 to 100 years, lived in 24 US areas.

Sequenced material: PBMCs or T cells enriched from blood (not recorded which). The TCR comes from a woman aged 18-29 years who had recovered from COVID-19. The chain joins TRBV30 to TRBJ2-7; 7 nucleotides line up with TRBD2. Here the CDR3 DNA reads TGTGCCTGGAGTGCCCCGGGAGGAACGGGCTACGAGCAGTACTTC. It encodes CAWSAPGGTGYEQYF.